The 6 T cell receptor beta chains below all came from one sample that was sequenced in a study of blood T cell repertoires in COVID-19. Profiling relied on immunoSEQ multiplex PCR, and the TCRdb table lists in-frame clones only, not all of them. The table records about 180,000 clones, under 90% of them present only once. Sequenced: peripheral blood. The receptors come from a human donor in a cohort sampled during active COVID-19.

The chain carries TRBV7-2 and TRBJ1-4; 10 nucleotides align to TRBD1. This CDR3 has 16 amino acids. V gave up 5 bases and J gave up 7 bases; unmatched junction bases: 10. The germline gives CDR1 SGHTA, CDR2 FQGNSA. The DNA for the CDR3 is TGTGCCAGCAGCCCGGCGATGGGACAGGGGCCTGAAAAACTGTTTTTT. This codes for CASSPAMGQGPEKLFF.

The gene calls are TRBV5-1 and TRBJ1-1; the D gene is possibly TRBD1 (6 bases). The CDR3 runs to 14 residues. The V end was cut by 5 bases, the J end by 1 base, with 12 bases between. In germline, CDR1 is SGHRS, CDR2 YFSETQ. Here the CDR3 reads CASSTDSSNTEAFF. The CDR3 region has the DNA TGCGCCAGCAGTACGGACAGCTCGAACACTGAAGCTTTCTTT.

The rearrangement uses TRBV7-6 and TRBJ2-7, with TRBD2 matching 8 bases. Germline V lookup: CDR1 SGHVS, CDR2 FNYEAQ. V was clipped by 1 base and J by 0 bases; unmatched bases: 2. The CDR3 sequence is 15 residues long. CDR3 sequence (DNA): TGTGCCAGCAGCTTAGGCGGGGGGAGCTCCTACGAGCAGTACTTC. This encodes CASSLGGGSSYEQYF. The full variable domain, rest sourced from reference TRBV7-6 and TRBJ2-7, is GAGVSQSPRYKVTKRGQDVALRCDPISGHVSLYWYRQALGQGPEFLTYFNYEAQQDKSGLPNDRFSAERPEGSISTLTIQRTEQRDSAMYRCASSLGGGSSYEQYFGPGTRLTVT.

V usage is TRBV16 and J usage is TRBJ1-5; D unclear. This CDR3 region has 17 residues. V was trimmed by 0 bases and J by 3 bases, leaving 15 bases between them. Looked up from germline, CDR1 is KGHSY and CDR2 is FQNENV. The CDR3 nucleotides are TGTGCCAGCAGCCAATCCGCGGAAGCCTTACTCAATCAGCCCCAGCATTTT. Protein sequence: CASSQSAEALLNQPQHF.

The rearrangement joins TRBV29-1 to TRBJ1-1, with D perhaps matching TRBD1 (6 bases). This CDR3 spans 12 amino acids. Germline CDR1 is SQVTM and CDR2 is ANQGSEA. The V gene lost 8 bases and the J gene lost 6 bases, with 16 bases spanning the gap. CDR3 loop: CSTRGMEAEAFF. The CDR3 nucleotides are TGCAGCACGAGGGGGATGGAAGCTGAAGCTTTCTTT.

J is TRBJ2-5 and V is TRBV29-1, with D unclear. V dropped 4 bases and J dropped 1 base, with 7 bases sitting between them. Germline lookup yields CDR1 SQVTM and CDR2 ANQGSEA. This CDR3 spans 12 amino acids. The CDR3 nucleotides are TGCAGCGTTGCCCAGTCCCAAGAGACCCAGTACTTC. As protein: CSVAQSQETQYF.